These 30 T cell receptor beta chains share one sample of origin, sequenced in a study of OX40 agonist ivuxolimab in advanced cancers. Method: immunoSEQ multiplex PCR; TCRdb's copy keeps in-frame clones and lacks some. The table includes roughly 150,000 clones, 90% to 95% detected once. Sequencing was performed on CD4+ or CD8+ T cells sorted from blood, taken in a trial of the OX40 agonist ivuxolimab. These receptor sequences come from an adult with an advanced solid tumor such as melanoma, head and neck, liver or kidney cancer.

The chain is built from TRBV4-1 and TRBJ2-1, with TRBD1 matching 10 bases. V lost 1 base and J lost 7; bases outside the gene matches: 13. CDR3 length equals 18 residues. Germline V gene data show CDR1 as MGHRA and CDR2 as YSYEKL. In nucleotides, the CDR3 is TGCGCCAGCAGCCAAGCCAGACTAGGGACAGGGGCGGGAAATGAGCAGTTCTTC. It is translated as CASSQARLGTGAGNEQFF.

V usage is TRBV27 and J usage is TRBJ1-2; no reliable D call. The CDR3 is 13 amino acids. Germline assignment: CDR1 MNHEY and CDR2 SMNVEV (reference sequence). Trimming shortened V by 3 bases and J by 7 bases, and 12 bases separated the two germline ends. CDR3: CASSFRDGSGYTF. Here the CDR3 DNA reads TGTGCCAGCAGTTTTAGAGATGGCTCTGGCTACACCTTC.

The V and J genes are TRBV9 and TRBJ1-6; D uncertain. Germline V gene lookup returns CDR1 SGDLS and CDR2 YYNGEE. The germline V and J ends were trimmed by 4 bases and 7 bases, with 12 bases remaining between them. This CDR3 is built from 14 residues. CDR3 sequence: CASSLGRNNSPLHF. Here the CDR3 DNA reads TGTGCCAGCAGCCTTGGACGGAACAATTCACCCCTCCACTTT.

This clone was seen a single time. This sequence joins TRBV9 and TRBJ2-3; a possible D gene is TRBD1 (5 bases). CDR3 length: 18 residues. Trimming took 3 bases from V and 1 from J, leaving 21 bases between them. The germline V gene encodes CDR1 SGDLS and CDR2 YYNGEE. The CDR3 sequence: CASSDPNPREVGTDTQYF. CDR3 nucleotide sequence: TGTGCCAGCAGCGACCCGAACCCCAGGGAAGTCGGCACAGATACGCAGTATTTT.

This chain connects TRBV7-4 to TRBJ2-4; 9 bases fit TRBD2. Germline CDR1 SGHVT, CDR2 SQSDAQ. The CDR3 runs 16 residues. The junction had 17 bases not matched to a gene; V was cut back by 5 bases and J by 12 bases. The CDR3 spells CASSPRGLAGWEDQYF. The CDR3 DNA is TGTGCCAGCAGCCCAAGAGGCCTAGCGGGGTGGGAGGATCAGTACTTC.

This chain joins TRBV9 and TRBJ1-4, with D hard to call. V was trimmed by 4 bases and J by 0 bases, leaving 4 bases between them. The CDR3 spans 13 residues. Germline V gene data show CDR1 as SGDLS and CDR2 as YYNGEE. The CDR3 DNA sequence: TGTGCCAGCAGCACAACAACTAATGAAAAACTGTTTTTT. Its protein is CASSTTTNEKLFF. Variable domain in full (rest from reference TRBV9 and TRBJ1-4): DSGVTQTPKHLITATGQRVTLRCSPRSGDLSVYWYQQSLDQGLQFLIQYYNGEERAKGNILERFSAQQFPDLHSELNLSSLELGDSALYFCASSTTTNEKLFFGSGTQLSVL.

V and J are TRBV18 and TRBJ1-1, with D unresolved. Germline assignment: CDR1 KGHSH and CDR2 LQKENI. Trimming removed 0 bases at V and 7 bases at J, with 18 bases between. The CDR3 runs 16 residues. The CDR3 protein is CASSPPYSRERIEAFF. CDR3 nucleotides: TGTGCCAGCTCACCACCTTATTCAAGGGAAAGGATTGAAGCTTTCTTT.

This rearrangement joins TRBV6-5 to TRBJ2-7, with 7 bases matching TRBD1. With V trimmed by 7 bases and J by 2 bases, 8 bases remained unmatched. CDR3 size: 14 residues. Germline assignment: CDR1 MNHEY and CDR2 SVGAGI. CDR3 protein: CASKQQGKPYEQYF. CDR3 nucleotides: TGTGCCAGCAAACAACAGGGGAAGCCCTACGAGCAGTACTTC.

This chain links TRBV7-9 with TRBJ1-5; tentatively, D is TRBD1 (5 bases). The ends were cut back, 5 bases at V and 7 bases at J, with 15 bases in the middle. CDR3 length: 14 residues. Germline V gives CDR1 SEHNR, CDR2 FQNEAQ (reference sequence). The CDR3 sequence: CASSDGHISQPQHF. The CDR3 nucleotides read TGTGCCAGCAGCGACGGACACATCAGCCAGCCCCAGCATTTT.

This CDR3 is CASSLDLGAGANVLTF. The CDR3 DNA is TGTGCCAGCAGCTTAGATTTAGGGGCTGGGGCCAACGTCCTGACTTTC. This sequence joins TRBV11-2 and TRBJ2-6, with D perhaps TRBD1 (5 bases). The CDR3 totals 16 residues. Germline V gene sequence: CDR1 SGHAT, CDR2 FQNNGV. V was shortened by 0 bases and J by 2 bases, with 8 bases between the two germline ends.

CDR3 amino acids: CSGAGHLNTEAFF. Here the CDR3 DNA reads TGCAGCGGTGCCGGACACTTGAACACTGAAGCTTTCTTT. The genes are TRBV29-1 and TRBJ1-1; D might be TRBD1 (5 bases). V was cut by 7 bases and J by 0 bases, with 12 bases left in between. The CDR3 totals 13 residues. Germline V gives CDR1 SQVTM, CDR2 ANQGSEA.

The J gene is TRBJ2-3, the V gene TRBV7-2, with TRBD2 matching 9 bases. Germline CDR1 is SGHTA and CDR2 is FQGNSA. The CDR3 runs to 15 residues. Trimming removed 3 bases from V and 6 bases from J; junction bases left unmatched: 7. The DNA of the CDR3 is TGTGCCAGCAGCTTTAGGCGGGGGGGTTGGGATACGCAGTATTTT. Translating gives CASSFRRGGWDTQYF. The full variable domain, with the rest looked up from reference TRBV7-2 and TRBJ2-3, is GAGVSQSPSNKVTEKGKDVELRCDPISGHTALYWYRQSLGQGLEFLIYFQGNSAPDKSGLPSDRFSAERTGGSVSTLTIQRTQQEDSAVYLCASSFRRGGWDTQYFGPGTRLTVL.

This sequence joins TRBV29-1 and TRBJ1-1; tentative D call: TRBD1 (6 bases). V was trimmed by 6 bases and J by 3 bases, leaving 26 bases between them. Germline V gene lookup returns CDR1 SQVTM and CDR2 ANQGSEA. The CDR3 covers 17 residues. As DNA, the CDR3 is TGCAGCGTGAGGGGTGGTCGGGGGGCGCGGTTGGACACTGAAGCTTTCTTT. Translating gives CSVRGGRGARLDTEAFF.

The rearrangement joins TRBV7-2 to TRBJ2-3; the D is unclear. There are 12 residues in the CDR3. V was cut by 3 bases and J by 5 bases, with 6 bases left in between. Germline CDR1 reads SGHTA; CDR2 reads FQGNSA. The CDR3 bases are TGTGCCAGCAGCTTGGGGAAAGATACGCAGTATTTT. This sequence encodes CASSLGKDTQYF.

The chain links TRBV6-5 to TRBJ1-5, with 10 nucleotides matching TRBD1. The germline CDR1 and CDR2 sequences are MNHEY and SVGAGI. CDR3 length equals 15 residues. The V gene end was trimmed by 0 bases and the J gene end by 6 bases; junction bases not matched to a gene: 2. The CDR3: CASSYSRTGGQPQHF. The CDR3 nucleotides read TGTGCCAGCAGTTACTCCCGGACAGGGGGTCAGCCCCAGCATTTT.

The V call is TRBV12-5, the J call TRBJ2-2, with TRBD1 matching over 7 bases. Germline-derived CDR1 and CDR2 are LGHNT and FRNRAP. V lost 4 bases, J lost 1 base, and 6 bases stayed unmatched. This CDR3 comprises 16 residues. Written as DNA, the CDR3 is TGTGCTAGTGGTTCCTACAGGGGTGGGAACACCGGGGAGCTGTTTTTT. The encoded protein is CASGSYRGGNTGELFF.

For the CDR3, the DNA is TGTGCCAGCAGTTTAAGCAGGGTCGGGGCCAACGTCCTGACTTTC. Translating it yields CASSLSRVGANVLTF. This sequence joins TRBV27 and TRBJ2-6; tentative D call: TRBD1 (5 bases). CDR1 is MNHEY, CDR2 SMNVEV, per germline (reference sequence). Trimming shortened V by 2 bases and J by 4 bases, and 9 bases separated the two germline ends. CDR3 length: 15 residues.

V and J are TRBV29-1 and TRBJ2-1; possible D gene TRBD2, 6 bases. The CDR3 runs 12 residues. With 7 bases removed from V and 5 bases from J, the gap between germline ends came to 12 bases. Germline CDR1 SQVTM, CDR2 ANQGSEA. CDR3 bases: TGCAGCGCCGGGGACTTCAACAATGAGCAGTTCTTC. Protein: CSAGDFNNEQFF.

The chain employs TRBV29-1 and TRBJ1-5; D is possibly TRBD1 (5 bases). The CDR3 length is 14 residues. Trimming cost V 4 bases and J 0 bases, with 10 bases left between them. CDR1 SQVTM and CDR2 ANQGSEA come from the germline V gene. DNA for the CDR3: TGCAGCGTTGGTGAGGGGAATAGCAATCAGCCCCAGCATTTT. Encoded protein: CSVGEGNSNQPQHF.

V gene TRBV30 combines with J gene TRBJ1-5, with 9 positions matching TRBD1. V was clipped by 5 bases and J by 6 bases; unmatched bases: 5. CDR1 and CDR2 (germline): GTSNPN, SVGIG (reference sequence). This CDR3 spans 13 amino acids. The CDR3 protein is CAWAGTGSQPQHF. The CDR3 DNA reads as TGTGCCTGGGCCGGGACAGGGAGTCAGCCCCAGCATTTT.

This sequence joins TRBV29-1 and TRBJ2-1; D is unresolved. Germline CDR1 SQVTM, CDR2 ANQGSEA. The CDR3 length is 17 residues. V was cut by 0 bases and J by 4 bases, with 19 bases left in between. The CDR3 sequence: CSVEDRLWQTDYNEQFF. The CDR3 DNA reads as TGCAGCGTTGAAGATCGGCTGTGGCAGACTGATTACAATGAGCAGTTCTTC.

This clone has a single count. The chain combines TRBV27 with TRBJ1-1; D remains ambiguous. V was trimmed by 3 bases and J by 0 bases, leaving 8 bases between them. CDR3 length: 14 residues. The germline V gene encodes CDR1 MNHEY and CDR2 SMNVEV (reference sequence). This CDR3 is CASSFSSLNTEAFF. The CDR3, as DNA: TGTGCCAGCAGTTTCAGTTCCCTGAACACTGAAGCTTTCTTT.

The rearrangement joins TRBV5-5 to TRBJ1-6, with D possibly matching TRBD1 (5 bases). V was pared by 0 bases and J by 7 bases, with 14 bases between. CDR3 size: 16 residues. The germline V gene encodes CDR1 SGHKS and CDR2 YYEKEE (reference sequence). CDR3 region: CASSLGPQGRNSPLHF. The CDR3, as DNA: TGTGCCAGCAGCTTGGGCCCGCAGGGTAGGAATTCACCCCTCCACTTT.

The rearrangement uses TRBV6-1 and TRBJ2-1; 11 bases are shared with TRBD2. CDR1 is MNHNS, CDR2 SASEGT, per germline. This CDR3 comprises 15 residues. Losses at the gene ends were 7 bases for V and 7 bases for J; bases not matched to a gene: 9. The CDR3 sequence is CASNSGGAGFNEQFF. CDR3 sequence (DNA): TGTGCCAGCAATAGCGGGGGGGCCGGTTTTAATGAGCAGTTCTTC.

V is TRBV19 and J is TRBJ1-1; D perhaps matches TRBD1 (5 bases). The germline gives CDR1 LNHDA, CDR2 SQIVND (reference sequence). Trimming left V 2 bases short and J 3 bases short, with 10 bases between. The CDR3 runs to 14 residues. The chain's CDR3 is CASSIRRGDTEAFF. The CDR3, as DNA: TGTGCCAGTAGTATACGGCGGGGGGACACTGAAGCTTTCTTT.

CDR3 protein: CASSLAWAGVNTGELFF. The DNA of the CDR3 is TGTGCCAGCAGCTTAGCTTGGGCGGGGGTGAACACCGGGGAGCTGTTTTTT. The chain joins TRBV7-9 to TRBJ2-2, with 7 bases identical to TRBD2. The CDR3 spans 17 residues. Germline V lookup: CDR1 SEHNR, CDR2 FQNEAQ (reference sequence). The V segment lost 0 bases and the J segment 1 base; nucleotides outside the gene matches: 5. Full variable domain (outside the CDR3, taken from reference TRBV7-9 and TRBJ2-2): DTGVSQNPRHKITKRGQNVTFRCDPISEHNRLYWYRQTLGQGPEFLTYFQNEAQLEKSRLLSDRFSAERPKGSFSTLEIQRTEQGDSAMYLCASSLAWAGVNTGELFFGEGSRLTVL.

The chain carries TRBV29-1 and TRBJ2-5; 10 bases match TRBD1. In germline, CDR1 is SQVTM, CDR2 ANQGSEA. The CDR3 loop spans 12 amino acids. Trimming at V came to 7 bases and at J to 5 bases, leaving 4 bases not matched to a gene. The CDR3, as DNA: TGCAGCGCCGGACAGGGGGTGGAGACCCAGTACTTC. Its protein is CSAGQGVETQYF.

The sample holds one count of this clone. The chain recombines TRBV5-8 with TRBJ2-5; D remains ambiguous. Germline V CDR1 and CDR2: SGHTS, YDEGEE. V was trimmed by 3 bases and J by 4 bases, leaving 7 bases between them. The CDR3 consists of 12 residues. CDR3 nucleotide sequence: TGTGCCAGCAGCTCGCCTGGAGAGACCCAGTACTTC. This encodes CASSSPGETQYF.

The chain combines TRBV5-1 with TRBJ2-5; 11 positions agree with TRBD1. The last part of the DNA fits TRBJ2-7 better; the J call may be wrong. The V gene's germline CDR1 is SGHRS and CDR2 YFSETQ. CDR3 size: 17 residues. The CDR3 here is CASRPGPGQGDSYEQYF. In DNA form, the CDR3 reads TGCGCCAGCAGACCAGGCCCGGGACAGGGGGATTCCTACGAGCAGTACTTC.

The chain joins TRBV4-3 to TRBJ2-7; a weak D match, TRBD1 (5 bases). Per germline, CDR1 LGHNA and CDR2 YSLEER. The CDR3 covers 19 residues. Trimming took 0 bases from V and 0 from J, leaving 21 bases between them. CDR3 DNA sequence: TGCGCCAGCAGCCAAGATGTCGGCAAGAAATCGACAGTCTCCTACGAGCAGTACTTC. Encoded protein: CASSQDVGKKSTVSYEQYF.